This T cell receptor (beta chain) was captured in a study of blood T cells in healthy people across ages. Notes on the study in general: More naive CD4+ cells and higher diversity marked long-lived donors relative to aged donors.

Primers used in a second PCR of roughly 7 to 11 cycles were a sample-barcoded 5' primer and a J-beta primer mix. TCRdb fed the 5' RACE reads into MiXCR, producing one record per CDR3 protein. The sample shows 650,000 to 1,000,000 distinct CDR3 sequences, under 40% of them seen only once. This clonotype was observed a handful of times. Its antigen is undetermined. The TCR sequence derives from a man aged 18 to 30 in good health. The material sequenced was blood.

The CDR3: CASGGVDEQYF. CDR3 DNA sequence: TGTGCCAGCGGCGGGGTGGACGAGCAGTACTTC. V is TRBV28 and J is TRBJ2-7; D is possibly TRBD2 (6 bases). CDR3 length: 11 amino acids. CDR1 is MDHEN and CDR2 is SYDVKM in the germline V gene. The V end was cut by 8 bases, the J end by 5 bases, with 10 bases between.